This entry features one T cell receptor beta chain sequence. Its antigen is not identified. The sample originates from a study of shared clonotypes between healthy human individuals. Clones were sequenced by immunoSEQ multiplex PCR, and TCRdb holds only the in-frame ones, with some missing. This table has 2 million to 3 million clones, roughly 93% appearing once. All participating donors were Caucasian adults from Nashville, Tennessee. Study-wide findings and caveats: Of the naive CD4 clonotypes, about 5% were shared across a few donors. Investigators collected only blood, and repertoires in tissues likely differ.

The CDR3 has 14 amino acids. The V gene's germline CDR1 is SGHRS and CDR2 YFSETQ. The chain links TRBV5-1 to TRBJ2-5; D perhaps matches TRBD1 (6 bases). The end of the DNA fits TRBJ2-7 better, so the J call may be wrong. Sample: naive CD4+ T cells from PBMCs. Subset reported: CD45RA+ positively selected. The sequence was obtained from a man younger than 35 in good health. Some clones in this sample may be carry-over from other donors' samples. The CDR3 protein is CASSRLDSYYEQYF. The CDR3 DNA reads TGCGCCAGCAGCCGCCTGGACAGCTATTACGAGCAGTACTTC.